This T cell receptor (beta chain) appears in the sequencing data of a study of CD8 T cells in Susac syndrome. Sequencing of TCR beta was carried out in blood CD8+ and CD4+ T cells. Age- and sex-matched healthy donors served as the control group. TEMRA cells were enriched by FACS, and CD4+ and CD8+ T cells were negatively isolated. The germline gives CDR1 SGHAT, CDR2 FQNNGV. This CDR3 is built from 15 residues. V lost 1 base, J lost 0 bases, and 2 bases stayed unmatched. Reverse transcription of about 0.5 to 1 ug RNA was carried out with random hexamers. A multiplex approach, immunoSEQ multiplex PCR, amplified TCR beta CDR3 across 54 Vbeta and 13 Jbeta. TCRdb re-called the immunoSEQ multiplex PCR reads with MiXCR, one entry per CDR3 protein. The sample has approximately 110,000 distinct CDR3 sequences; 90% to 95% are singletons.

The V and J genes are TRBV11-2 and TRBJ2-7; 8 bases match TRBD2. This TCR came from a human donor in good health. The specimen was CD4+ T cells from PBMCs. CDR3 nucleotide sequence: TGTGCCAGCAGCTTAGTAGCGGGATACTCCTACGAGCAGTACTTC. Protein: CASSLVAGYSYEQYF.